The clone carrying this T cell receptor (beta chain) has a handful of counts. No antigen is known for it. The data are from a study of identical twins. Findings and limits, study-wide: Zero-insertion analyses were open to partial confounding by invariant MAIT and iNKT cells. Abundant cord blood beta clonotypes carried fewer insertions; memory repertoires showed none.

TCRdb recomputed calls from the 5' RACE reads with MiXCR, one row per CDR3 protein. The sample contains more than 400,000 distinct CDR3 sequences, approximately 14% of which appear only once. V lost 2 bases and J 0 bases, leaving 7 bases between the germline ends. The germline gives CDR1 SGHVS, CDR2 FQNEAQ. This CDR3 spans 14 amino acids. These data were likewise used in another study, on yellow fever vaccine responses in identical twins.

The source of this sequence is a woman under 30 in good health. The J gene is TRBJ1-2, the V gene TRBV7-8; no firm D call. Sample: CD4+ T cells sorted from blood. CDR3 sequence (DNA): TGTGCCAGCAGCTTACAGAGATCTAACTATGGCTACACCTTC. Its protein product is CASSLQRSNYGYTF. The whole variable domain, remainder taken from reference TRBV7-8 and TRBJ1-2, is GAGVSQSPRYKVAKRGQDVALRCDPISGHVSLFWYQQALGQGPEFLTYFQNEAQLDKSGLPSDRFFAERPEGSVSTLKIQRTQQEDSAVYLCASSLQRSNYGYTFGSGTRLTVV.